This is a list of T cell receptor beta chains from one sample in a study of glioma-infiltrating T cells. TCRdb passed the multiplex PCR reads through MiXCR, listing each CDR3 protein once. The table has more than 110,000 distinct CDR3 sequences, around 40% seen once. Sequencing used glioma tissue, nonneoplastic brain tissue, or PBMCs (not recorded which). These receptors all stem from a human donor with low-grade glioma or glioblastoma, undergoing nonglioma brain surgery, or in good health (not recorded which). CDR3s include the opening cysteine and the closing phenylalanine or tryptophan. The D gene is left open where the match is weak. Clone size is stated in some rows and not others, as once, few, many or a class when expanded.

J	size	V	D	DNA	CDR3
TRBJ2-5	-	TRBV10-3	TRBD1	TGTGCCATCAGTGAGGAAGTAGACAGGGCTCCCCAAGAGACCCAGTACTTC	CAISEEVDRAPQETQYF
TRBJ1-1	-	TRBV6-1	-	TGTGCCAGCAGCCTGACCATCTTGGAGACTGAAGCTTTCTTT	CASSLTILETEAFF
TRBJ2-3	-	TRBV7-9	TRBD1	TGTGCCAGCAGCCGCTCAGGGGGCTACTCAGATACGCAGTATTTT	CASSRSGGYSDTQYF
TRBJ2-4	-	TRBV10-3	TRBD2	TGTGCCATCGGCCGGGAGGTTGGAAACATTCAGTACTTC	CAIGREVGNIQYF
TRBJ1-2	-	TRBV6-1	-	TGTGCCAGCAGTGAATCGCCGGGGGGTTTCTATCGCTACACCTTC	CASSESPGGFYRYTF
TRBJ1-2	few	TRBV28	-	TGTGCCAGCACCCTCGGACAGTACTATGGCTACACCTTC	CASTLGQYYGYTF
TRBJ2-7	-	TRBV27	TRBD1	TGTGCCAGCAGGCGACAGGGACAATCCTACGAGCAGTACTTC	CASRRQGQSYEQYF
TRBJ2-7	-	TRBV12-3/TRBV12-4	-	TGTGCCAGCAGTTTTAATAGGCTGGGGGAGCAATACTTC	CASSFNRLGEQYF
TRBJ1-1	-	TRBV24-1	-	TGTGCCACCAGCGGGGCGAACACTGAAGCTTTCTTT	CATSGANTEAFF
TRBJ2-5	few	TRBV28	-	TGTGCCAGCAGTTTACAGGACCCTTTTGCTGAGACCCAGTACTTC	CASSLQDPFAETQYF
TRBJ1-4	-	TRBV10-3	-	TGTGCCATCAGTGAGTCGGGATTGGCAACTAATGAAAAACTGTTTTTT	CAISESGLATNEKLFF
TRBJ2-2	-	TRBV4-1	-	TGCGCCAGCAGCTTAAGACAGGGAGGGAACACCGGGGAGCTGTTTTTT	CASSLRQGGNTGELFF
TRBJ1-5	few	TRBV15	-	TGTGCCACCAGCAGAGTGGAGGGGAGGCAGCCCCAGCATTTT	CATSRVEGRQPQHF
TRBJ2-7	few	TRBV24-1	TRBD2	TGTGCCACCACCCATAGTTCGACTAGCGGGATGTACGAGCAGTACTTC	CATTHSSTSGMYEQYF
TRBJ2-2	-	TRBV29-1	-	TGCAGCGGGAGACAGGTGAACACCGGGGAGCTGTTTTTT	CSGRQVNTGELFF
TRBJ2-5	-	TRBV6-1	-	TGTGCCAGCAACCAGGGGACCGGGGGAGAGACCCAGTACTTC	CASNQGTGGETQYF
TRBJ2-1	few	TRBV18	TRBD2	TGTGCCAGCTCGGAGACTAGCGGGAGGTACAATGAGCAGTTCTTC	CASSETSGRYNEQFF
TRBJ2-1	-	TRBV27	TRBD2	TGTGCCAGCAGTGTAGGGAGGGGTCTATACAATGAGCAGTTCTTC	CASSVGRGLYNEQFF
TRBJ1-2	few	TRBV29-1	-	TGCAGCGTTGAAACACAGGGCCAAGGGCCATCCTATGGCTACACCTTC	CSVETQGQGPSYGYTF
TRBJ1-3	-	TRBV2	-	TGTGCCAGCCGAAGGGGGGAGGCCTCCTCCTCTGGAAACACCATATATTTT	CASRRGEASSSGNTIYF
TRBJ2-7	many	TRBV6-1	-	TGTGCCAGCAGTGAATGGAAAGGGTTAAGGGCTCCAAACTTC	CASSEWKGLRAPNF
TRBJ1-6	-	TRBV28	TRBD1	TGTGCCAGCACCACAGGACAGGGCGGTTATAATTCACCCCTCCACTTT	CASTTGQGGYNSPLHF
TRBJ2-3	-	TRBV6-4	-	TGTGCCAGCAGTCTCCTAGCCGATTTTACAGATACGCAGTATTTT	CASSLLADFTDTQYF
TRBJ2-7	few	TRBV4-1	-	TGCGCCAGCAGCCAAGTACAGGGCTACGAGCAGTACTTC	CASSQVQGYEQYF
TRBJ2-1	few	TRBV27	-	TGTGCCAGCAGTTTATTTCGGGGGGCGTCCTACAATGAGCAGTTCTTC	CASSLFRGASYNEQFF
TRBJ2-7	once	TRBV5-1	-	TGCGCCAGCAGCTTGGGAAGTACAGCCAACGAGCAGTACTTC	CASSLGSTANEQYF
TRBJ1-2	few	TRBV6-1	TRBD1	TGTGCCAGCAGTTCCCCGACAGGGGCCTATGGCTACACCTTC	CASSSPTGAYGYTF
TRBJ1-2	-	TRBV20-1	TRBD1	TGCAGTGCCTCTGGACAGGGGGCGCCTGGCTACACCTTC	CSASGQGAPGYTF
TRBJ2-7	few	TRBV6-2/TRBV6-3	-	TGTGCCAGCAGTTCCCGCTCCGGGACAAAATCCTACGAGCAGTACTTC	CASSSRSGTKSYEQYF
TRBJ2-3	-	TRBV5-1	-	TGCGCCAGCAGCTTGGCCCCTGGAGGCACAGATACGCAGTATTTT	CASSLAPGGTDTQYF
TRBJ1-1	-	TRBV6-1	-	TGTGCCAGCAACTCGAAACTTACAAGTGCTAATGAAGCTTTCTTT	CASNSKLTSANEAFF
TRBJ1-1	-	TRBV11-2	-	TGTGCCAGCAAATCCCTCCTCAGGGCCTCGAACACTGAAGCTTTCTTT	CASKSLLRASNTEAFF
TRBJ2-5	once	TRBV28	TRBD2	TGTGCCAGCAGTTCGTTTGATAGCGGGGTGGAGACCCAGTACTTC	CASSSFDSGVETQYF
TRBJ1-4	-	TRBV15	-	TGTGCCACCAGCAGAGATCGGTCTAATGAAAAACTGTTTTTT	CATSRDRSNEKLFF
TRBJ2-1	-	TRBV6-1	-	TGTGCCAGCAGTGGCAGTCACAGCTCCTACAATGAGCAGTTCTTC	CASSGSHSSYNEQFF
TRBJ2-7	few	TRBV4-2	TRBD2	TGTGCCAGCAGCCAACCGGGACTAGCGTACGAGCAGTACTTC	CASSQPGLAYEQYF
TRBJ1-2	once	TRBV14	TRBD1	TGTGCCAGAAGCCGACAGGGCCACTATGGCTACACCTTC	CARSRQGHYGYTF
TRBJ2-1	few	TRBV19	-	TGTGCCAGTAGTCTCCGTATCGGTCCCCCAAATGAGCAGTTCTTC	CASSLRIGPPNEQFF
TRBJ2-3	-	TRBV10-3	TRBD2	TGTGCCATCAGGCTAGCGGGAAACACAGATACGCAGTATTTT	CAIRLAGNTDTQYF
TRBJ1-6	many	TRBV7-2	-	TGTGCCAGCAGCTTAAACGCGGACGGAAATTCACCCCTCCACTTT	CASSLNADGNSPLHF